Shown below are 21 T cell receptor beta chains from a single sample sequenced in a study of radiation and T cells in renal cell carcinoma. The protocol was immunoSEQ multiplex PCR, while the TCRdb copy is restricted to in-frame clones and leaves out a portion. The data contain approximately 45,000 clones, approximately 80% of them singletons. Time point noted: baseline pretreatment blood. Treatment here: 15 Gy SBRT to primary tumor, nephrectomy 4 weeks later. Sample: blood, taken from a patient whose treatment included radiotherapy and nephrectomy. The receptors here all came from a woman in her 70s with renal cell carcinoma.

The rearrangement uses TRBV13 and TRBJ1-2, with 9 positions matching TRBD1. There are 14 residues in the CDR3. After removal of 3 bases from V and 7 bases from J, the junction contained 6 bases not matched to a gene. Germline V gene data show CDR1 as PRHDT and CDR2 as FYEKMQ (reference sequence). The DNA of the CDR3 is TGTGCCAGCAGCTTTAACAGGGGGCGAGCTGGCTACACCTTC. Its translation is CASSFNRGRAGYTF.

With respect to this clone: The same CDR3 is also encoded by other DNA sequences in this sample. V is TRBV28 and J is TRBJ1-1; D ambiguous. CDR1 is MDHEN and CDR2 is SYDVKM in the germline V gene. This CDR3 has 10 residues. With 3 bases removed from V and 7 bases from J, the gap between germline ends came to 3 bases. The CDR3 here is CASSFNEAFF. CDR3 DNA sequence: TGTGCCAGCAGTTTTAATGAAGCTTTCTTT.

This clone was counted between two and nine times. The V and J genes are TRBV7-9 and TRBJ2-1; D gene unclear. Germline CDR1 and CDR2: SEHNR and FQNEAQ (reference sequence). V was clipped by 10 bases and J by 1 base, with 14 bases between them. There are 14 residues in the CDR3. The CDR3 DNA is TGTGCCAACTTCCTCGTAGGTTCCTACAATGAGCAGTTCTTC. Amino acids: CANFLVGSYNEQFF.

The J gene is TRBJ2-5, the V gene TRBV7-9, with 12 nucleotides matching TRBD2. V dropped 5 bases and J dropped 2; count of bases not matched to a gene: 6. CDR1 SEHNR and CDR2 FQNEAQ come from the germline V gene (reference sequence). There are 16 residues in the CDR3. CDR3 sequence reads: CASSRGTSGPQETQYF. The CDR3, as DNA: TGTGCCAGCAGCCGTGGGACTAGCGGGCCACAAGAGACCCAGTACTTC.

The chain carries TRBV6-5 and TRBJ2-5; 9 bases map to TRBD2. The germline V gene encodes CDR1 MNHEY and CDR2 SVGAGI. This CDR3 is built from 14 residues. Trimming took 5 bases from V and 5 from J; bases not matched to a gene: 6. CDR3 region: CASSTGTSWETQYF. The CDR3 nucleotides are TGTGCCAGCAGTACCGGGACTAGCTGGGAGACCCAGTACTTC.

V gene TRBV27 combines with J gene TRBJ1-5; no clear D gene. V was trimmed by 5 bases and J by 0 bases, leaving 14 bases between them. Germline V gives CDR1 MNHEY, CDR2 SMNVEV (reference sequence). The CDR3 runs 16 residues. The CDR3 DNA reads TGTGCCAGCAGTCCCGCGGCCACTTATAGCAATCAGCCCCAGCATTTT. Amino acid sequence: CASSPAATYSNQPQHF.

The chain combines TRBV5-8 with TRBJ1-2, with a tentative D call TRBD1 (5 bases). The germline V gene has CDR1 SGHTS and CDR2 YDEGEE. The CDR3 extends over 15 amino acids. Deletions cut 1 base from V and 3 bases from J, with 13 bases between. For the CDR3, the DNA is TGTGCCAGCAGCTTGACGGAGGGGACGTACTATGGCTACACCTTC. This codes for CASSLTEGTYYGYTF.

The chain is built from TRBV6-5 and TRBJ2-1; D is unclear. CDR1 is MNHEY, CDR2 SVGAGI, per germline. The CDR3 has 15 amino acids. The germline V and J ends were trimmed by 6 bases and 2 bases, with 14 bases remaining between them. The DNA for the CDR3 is TGTGCCAGCAGCTCTAATGGGGTGACCTACAATGAGCAGTTCTTC. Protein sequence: CASSSNGVTYNEQFF.

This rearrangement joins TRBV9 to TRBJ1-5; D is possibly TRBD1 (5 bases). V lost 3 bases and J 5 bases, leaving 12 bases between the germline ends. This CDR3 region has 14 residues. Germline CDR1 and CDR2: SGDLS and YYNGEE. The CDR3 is CASSDSGGDQPQHF. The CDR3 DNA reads TGTGCCAGCAGCGACTCTGGGGGGGATCAGCCCCAGCATTTT.

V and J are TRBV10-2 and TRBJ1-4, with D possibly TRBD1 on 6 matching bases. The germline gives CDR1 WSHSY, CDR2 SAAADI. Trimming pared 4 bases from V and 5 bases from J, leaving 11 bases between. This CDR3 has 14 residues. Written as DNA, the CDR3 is TGCGCCAGCAGTGCTACAGGGTCAAATGAAAAACTGTTTTTT. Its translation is CASSATGSNEKLFF.

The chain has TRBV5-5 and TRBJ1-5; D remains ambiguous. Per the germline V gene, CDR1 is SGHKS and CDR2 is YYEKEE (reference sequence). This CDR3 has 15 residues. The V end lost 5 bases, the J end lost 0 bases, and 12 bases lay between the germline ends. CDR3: CASSPGGDSNQPQHF. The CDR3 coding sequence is TGTGCCAGCAGTCCAGGTGGGGATAGCAATCAGCCCCAGCATTTT.

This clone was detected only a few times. In DNA, the CDR3 is TGCGCCAGCAGCTTGGGAGCCGGGGAATCAACTGAAGCTTTCTTT. This sequence encodes CASSLGAGESTEAFF. The chain carries TRBV5-1 and TRBJ1-1; D unresolved. Germline CDR1 and CDR2: SGHRS and YFSETQ. The CDR3 is 15 residues long. V lost 0 bases and J lost 5, with 14 bases in between.

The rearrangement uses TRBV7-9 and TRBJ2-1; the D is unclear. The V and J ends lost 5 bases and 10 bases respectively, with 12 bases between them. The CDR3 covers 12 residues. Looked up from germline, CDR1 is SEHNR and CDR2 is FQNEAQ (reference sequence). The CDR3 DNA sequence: TGTGCCAGCAGCCCGTTTAGGAGCGAGCAGTTCTTC. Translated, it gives CASSPFRSEQFF. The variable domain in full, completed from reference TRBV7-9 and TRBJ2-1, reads DTGVSQNPRHKITKRGQNVTFRCDPISEHNRLYWYRQTLGQGPEFLTYFQNEAQLEKSRLLSDRFSAERPKGSFSTLEIQRTEQGDSAMYLCASSPFRSEQFFGPGTRLTVL.

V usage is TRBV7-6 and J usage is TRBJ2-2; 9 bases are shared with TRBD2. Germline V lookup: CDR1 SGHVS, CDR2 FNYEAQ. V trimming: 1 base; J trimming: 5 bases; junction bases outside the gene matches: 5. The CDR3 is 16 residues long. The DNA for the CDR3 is TGTGCCAGCAGCTTAGTATCTAGCGGGAAGACCGGGGAGCTGTTTTTT. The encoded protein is CASSLVSSGKTGELFF.

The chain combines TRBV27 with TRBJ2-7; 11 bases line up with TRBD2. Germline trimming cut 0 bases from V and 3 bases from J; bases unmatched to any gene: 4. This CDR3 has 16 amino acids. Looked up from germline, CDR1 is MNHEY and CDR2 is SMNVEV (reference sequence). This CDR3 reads CASSLSITSGSYEQYF. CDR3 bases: TGTGCCAGCAGTTTATCGATCACTAGCGGGAGCTACGAGCAGTACTTC.

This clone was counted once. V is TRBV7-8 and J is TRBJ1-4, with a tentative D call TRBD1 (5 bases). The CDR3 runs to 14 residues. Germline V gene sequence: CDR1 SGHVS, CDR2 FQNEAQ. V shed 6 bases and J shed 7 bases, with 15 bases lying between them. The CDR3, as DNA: TGTGCCAGCAGTTCCAGACAGTATAGTGAAAAACTGTTTTTT. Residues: CASSSRQYSEKLFF.

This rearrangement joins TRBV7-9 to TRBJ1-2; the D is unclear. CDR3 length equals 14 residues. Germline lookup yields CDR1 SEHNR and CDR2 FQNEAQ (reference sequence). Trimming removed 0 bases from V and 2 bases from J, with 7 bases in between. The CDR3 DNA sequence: TGTGCCAGCAGCTTAGCGGCGGAGAACTATGGCTACACCTTC. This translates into CASSLAAENYGYTF.

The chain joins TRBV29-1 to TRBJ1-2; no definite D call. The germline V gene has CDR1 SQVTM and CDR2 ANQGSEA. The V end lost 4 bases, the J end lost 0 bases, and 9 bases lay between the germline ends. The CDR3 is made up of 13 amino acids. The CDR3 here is CSVVTAANYGYTF. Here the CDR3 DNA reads TGCAGCGTTGTAACAGCAGCTAACTATGGCTACACCTTC.

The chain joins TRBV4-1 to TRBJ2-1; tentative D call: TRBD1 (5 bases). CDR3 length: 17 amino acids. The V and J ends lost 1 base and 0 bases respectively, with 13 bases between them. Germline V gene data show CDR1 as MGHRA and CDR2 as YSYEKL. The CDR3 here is CASSQAWGLSSYNEQFF. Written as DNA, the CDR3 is TGCGCCAGCAGCCAAGCTTGGGGCCTCTCCTCCTACAATGAGCAGTTCTTC.

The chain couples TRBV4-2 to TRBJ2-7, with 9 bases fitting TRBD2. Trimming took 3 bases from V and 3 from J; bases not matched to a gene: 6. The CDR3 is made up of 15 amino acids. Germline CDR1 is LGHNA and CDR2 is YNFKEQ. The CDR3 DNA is TGTGCCAGCAGCCAGGAGCGGGAGGTTGGCTACGAGCAGTACTTC. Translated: CASSQEREVGYEQYF.

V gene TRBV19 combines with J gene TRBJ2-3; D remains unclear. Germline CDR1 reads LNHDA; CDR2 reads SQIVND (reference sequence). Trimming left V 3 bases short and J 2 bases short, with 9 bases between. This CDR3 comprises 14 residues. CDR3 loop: CASSIDGNTDTQYF. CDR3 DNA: TGTGCCAGTAGTATCGATGGGAACACAGATACGCAGTATTTT.